The clone carrying this T cell receptor (beta chain) was picked up one time. The antigen remains unidentified. This may come from a read error, since a much larger clone is one base off. CDR3 length equals 14 residues. The junction had 4 bases not matched to a gene; V was cut back by 6 bases and J by 0 bases. Looked up from germline, CDR1 is SGHVS and CDR2 is FQNEAQ. Genomic DNA was employed as the template in profiling TCR beta VDJ and CDR3. MiXCR, applied by TCRdb to the reads, yields one record per CDR3 protein. The table has a few hundred thousand distinct CDR3 sequences, about a third seen once. The sample is drawn from a study of CD8+CD57+ T cells in acquired aplastic anemia. For the study at large: DNA from sorted CD4+ and CD8+ cells averaged roughly 3.2 ug.

Study-wide results and caveats: The same twenty-nine CD8+ CDR3 sequences occurred in patients and in controls.

Sequencing input: sorted CD4+, CD8+, or CD8+CD57+ T cells (not recorded which) from PBMCs. This receptor was taken from a human donor in good health, serving as a control. This chain joins TRBV7-8 and TRBJ1-2; 7 positions match TRBD1. The CDR3 DNA sequence: TGTGCCAGCAGACCGGGACAGACTAACTATGGCTACACCTTC. This codes for CASRPGQTNYGYTF.